A selection of T cell receptor beta chains follows, all from one sample in a study of blood T cell repertoires in COVID-19. Libraries were prepared by immunoSEQ multiplex PCR; TCRdb keeps only in-frame clonotypes and omits some of them. The sample includes about 58,000 clones, more than 60% of them seen just once. Sequencing used peripheral blood. These receptors were obtained from a human donor in a cohort sampled during active COVID-19. The CDR3 runs from the conserved cysteine through the conserved F or W. Each record gives: clone size, J gene, CDR3 length, V gene, D gene, CDR3 protein, CDR3 DNA. D genes are given only for firm matches. Size values are once, few and many counts, or a class for expanded clones, and some rows have none.

>once|TRBJ1-4|16|TRBV7-2|NA
CASSPYGTSTNEKLFF
TGTGCCAGCAGCCCCTATGGGACAAGCACTAATGAAAAACTGTTTTTT
>once|TRBJ2-7|15|TRBV5-4|TRBD2
CASSNRAGANREQYF
TGTGCCAGCAGCAACCGGGCGGGAGCAAACCGCGAGCAGTACTTC
>few|TRBJ2-2|16|TRBV7-2|TRBD1
CASSVTGTANTGELFF
TGTGCCAGCAGCGTAACCGGGACAGCGAACACCGGGGAGCTGTTTTTT
>NA|TRBJ1-3|16|TRBV3-1/TRBV3-2|TRBD1
CASSQGRPGGRNTIYF
TGTGCCAGCAGCCAAGGTAGGCCAGGGGGCCGAAACACCATATATTTT
>NA|TRBJ1-4|15|TRBV9|TRBD1
CASSVDGRGPAKLFF
TGTGCCAGCAGCGTAGATGGCAGGGGGCCGGCGAAACTGTTTTTT
>NA|TRBJ1-2|13|TRBV7-2|NA
CASSSLLAYGYTF
TGTGCCAGCAGCTCCCTTCTAGCCTATGGCTACACCTTC
>once|TRBJ1-2|14|TRBV9|TRBD1
CASSVDPGGSGYTF
TGTGCCAGCAGCGTAGACCCAGGGGGCAGTGGCTACACCTTC
>NA|TRBJ1-5|14|TRBV7-9|NA
CASSNDMPNQPQHF
TGTGCCAGCAGCAATGACATGCCCAATCAGCCCCAGCATTTT
>few|TRBJ2-7|12|TRBV30|NA
CAWSRGTYEQYF
TGTGCCTGGAGTCGCGGAACCTACGAGCAGTACTTC
>NA|TRBJ2-6|15|TRBV18|NA
CASSPGKRGANVLTF
TGTGCCAGCTCACCGGGAAAGCGGGGGGCCAACGTCCTGACTTTC
>NA|TRBJ2-2|15|TRBV5-1|NA
CASSLNTGRTGELFF
TGCGCCAGCAGCTTGAACACAGGCCGCACCGGGGAGCTGTTTTTT
>NA|TRBJ2-7|14|TRBV2|TRBD1
CASSPGQETYEQYF
TGTGCCAGCAGCCCGGGACAGGAGACCTACGAGCAGTACTTC
>NA|TRBJ1-6|14|TRBV28|TRBD1
CASRIRQGNSPLHF
TGTGCCAGCAGGATCCGACAGGGGAATTCACCCCTCCACTTT
>NA|TRBJ2-7|15|TRBV5-8|NA
CASSLFQVMSYEQYF
TGTGCCAGCAGCTTGTTTCAGGTGATGTCCTACGAGCAGTACTTC
>NA|TRBJ2-7|14|TRBV24-1|TRBD1
CATPPGTVPYEQYF
TGTGCCACCCCCCCCGGGACAGTCCCCTACGAGCAGTACTTC
>NA|TRBJ1-1|16|TRBV4-1|NA
CASSQVKILMNTEAFF
TGCGCCAGCAGCCAAGTGAAAATACTGATGAACACTGAAGCTTTCTTT
>NA|TRBJ2-1|14|TRBV9|TRBD2
CASSRLVAGDEQFF
TGTGCCAGCAGCCGCCTGGTAGCGGGAGATGAGCAGTTCTTC
>NA|TRBJ1-6|18|TRBV19|NA
CASSRGLGQKYYNSPLHF
TGTGCCAGTAGTAGGGGGTTGGGACAAAAGTACTATAATTCACCCCTCCACTTT
>few|TRBJ1-5|14|TRBV19|TRBD1
CASSWGQGNQPQHF
TGTGCCAGTAGTTGGGGACAGGGGAATCAGCCCCAGCATTTT
>NA|TRBJ1-1|12|TRBV7-9|NA
CASSYHTNEAFF
TGTGCCAGCAGCTACCACACTAACGAAGCTTTCTTT
>NA|TRBJ1-6|16|TRBV2|TRBD1
CASSEAGNRGNSPLHF
TGTGCCAGCAGTGAAGCGGGGAACAGGGGGAATTCACCCCTCCACTTT
>NA|TRBJ1-2|12|TRBV28|NA
CASSLPSYGYTF
TGTGCCAGCAGTTTACCCAGCTATGGCTACACCTTC
>few|TRBJ2-7|15|TRBV7-9|TRBD1
CASSWGGTGLLEQYF
TGTGCCAGCAGCTGGGGTGGGACAGGGTTGCTCGAGCAGTACTTC
>NA|TRBJ2-5|16|TRBV6-2/TRBV6-3|TRBD1
CASSYALQGAPETQYF
TGTGCCAGCAGTTACGCCTTACAGGGGGCGCCGGAGACCCAGTACTTC
>NA|TRBJ2-7|13|TRBV5-1|TRBD1
CASSDGQGYEQYF
TGCGCCAGCAGCGACGGACAGGGCTACGAGCAGTACTTC
>few|TRBJ1-2|12|TRBV27|TRBD1
CASSSRTGGYTF
TGTGCCAGCAGTTCCCGGACAGGCGGCTACACCTTC
>few|TRBJ2-7|13|TRBV7-9|NA
CASSFGEVYEQYF
TGTGCCAGCAGCTTCGGAGAAGTCTACGAGCAGTACTTC
>few|TRBJ2-7|19|TRBV11-2|TRBD2
CASSSPEGLAGGRLYEQYF
TGTGCCAGCAGCTCGCCCGAGGGACTAGCGGGGGGCCGCCTCTACGAGCAGTACTTC
>NA|TRBJ1-3|15|TRBV4-1|TRBD1
CASSQAAGQGDTIYF
TGCGCCAGCAGCCAAGCGGCCGGGCAGGGGGACACCATATATTTT
>NA|TRBJ2-1|15|TRBV19|TRBD1
CASSETGGFGDEQFF
TGTGCCAGTAGTGAGACAGGGGGGTTTGGAGATGAGCAGTTCTTC
>NA|TRBJ1-2|13|TRBV7-9|NA
CASSREGGSGYTF
TGTGCCAGCAGCCGAGAGGGGGGGTCTGGCTACACCTTC
>NA|TRBJ2-1|16|TRBV27|NA
CASSLYSRGLRNEQFF
TGTGCCAGCAGTTTATACTCGCGGGGACTGAGGAATGAGCAGTTCTTC
>NA|TRBJ2-5|14|TRBV27|TRBD1
CASSPTGAGETQYF
TGTGCCAGCAGTCCTACAGGGGCGGGAGAGACCCAGTACTTC
>NA|TRBJ1-6|15|TRBV9|NA
CASSPGGVQNSPLHF
TGTGCCAGCAGCCCGGGGGGGGTACAAAATTCACCCCTCCACTTT
>NA|TRBJ2-7|13|TRBV27|TRBD1
CASSLYRGNEQYF
TGTGCCAGCAGTTTATACAGGGGGAACGAGCAGTACTTC
>once|TRBJ1-3|15|TRBV5-6|NA
CASSSIGRRGDTIYF
TGTGCCAGCAGCTCAATTGGACGCAGGGGCGACACCATATATTTT
>NA|TRBJ2-3|16|TRBV6-2/TRBV6-3|NA
CASSLVRGGMEDTQYF
TGTGCCAGCAGTTTGGTTAGGGGGGGCATGGAAGATACGCAGTATTTT
>NA|TRBJ1-4|14|TRBV2|TRBD1
CASSAQGANEKLFF
TGTGCCAGCAGTGCGCAGGGGGCTAATGAAAAACTGTTTTTT
>NA|TRBJ1-1|14|TRBV6-5|TRBD1
CASSPDRGLTEAFF
TGTGCCAGCAGTCCGGACAGGGGGCTGACTGAAGCTTTCTTT
>NA|TRBJ2-1|15|TRBV6-4|NA
CASSVEVSYYNEQFF
TGTGCCAGCAGTGTTGAGGTTTCCTACTACAATGAGCAGTTCTTC